Each of the 17 T cell receptor beta chains below was sequenced from the same sample in a study of CD8 T cells in ankylosing spondylitis. TCRdb re-analysed the 5' RACE reads in MiXCR, keeping a single row per CDR3 protein. The sample has roughly 35,000 distinct CDR3 sequences; 16% are singletons. Sequencing input: blood. The receptor set was obtained from a male donor with ankylosing spondylitis or in good health (not recorded which).

This clonotype appeared a few times. The chain combines TRBV20-1 with TRBJ1-2, with unresolved D. V was trimmed by 3 bases and J by 2 bases, leaving 7 bases between them. The V gene's germline CDR1 is DFQATT and CDR2 SNEGSKA (reference sequence). The CDR3 spans 12 residues. The CDR3 DNA follows: TGCAGTGCTAGTGGGGAAAACTATGGCTACACCTTC. Protein product: CSASGENYGYTF.

The rearrangement links TRBV7-2 to TRBJ2-1, with 15 nucleotides matching TRBD2. The germline V gene encodes CDR1 SGHTA and CDR2 FQGNSA. The CDR3 has 16 amino acids. J lost 5 bases, V lost 5 bases, and 4 bases had no gene match. CDR3 DNA sequence: TGTGCCAGCAGCCTCCGGACTAGCGGGGGGGACAATGAGCAGTTCTTC. It specifies CASSLRTSGGDNEQFF. The whole variable domain, filled in from reference TRBV7-2 and TRBJ2-1, reads GAGVSQSPSNKVTEKGKDVELRCDPISGHTALYWYRQSLGQGLEFLIYFQGNSAPDKSGLPSDRFSAERTGGSVSTLTIQRTQQEDSAVYLCASSLRTSGGDNEQFFGPGTRLTVL.

The rearrangement uses TRBV7-3 and TRBJ2-7; D remains unclear. Germline CDR1 SGHTA, CDR2 FQGTGA. The ends were cut back, 7 bases at V and 3 bases at J, with 16 bases in the middle. There are 14 residues in the CDR3. The CDR3 bases are TGTGCCAGCACCGTACGCGACCCTTTCTACGAGCAGTACTTC. Its translation: CASTVRDPFYEQYF.

V usage is TRBV12-3 or TRBV12-4 and J usage is TRBJ2-6; D call uncertain. This CDR3 is 13 amino acids long. The germline V and J ends were trimmed by 8 bases and 2 bases, with 7 bases remaining between them. The chain's CDR3 is CASDRAGANVLTF. CDR3 bases: TGTGCCAGCGATAGGGCTGGGGCCAACGTCCTGACTTTC.

V and J are TRBV5-1 and TRBJ2-1; no clear D gene. The CDR3 is 16 residues long. The V end lost 2 bases, the J end lost 4 bases, and 16 bases lay between the germline ends. Germline V gene lookup returns CDR1 SGHRS and CDR2 YFSETQ. In nucleotides, the CDR3 is TGCGCCAGCAGCTTTACTGTACCAAATCATTACAATGAGCAGTTCTTC. Residues: CASSFTVPNHYNEQFF.

In its sample, this clonotype was seen a few times. The J gene is TRBJ1-4, the V gene TRBV7-2; 9 bases line up with TRBD1. The germline CDR1 and CDR2 sequences are SGHTA and FQGNSA. CDR3 size: 14 residues. The trim removed 5 bases at V and 8 bases at J, leaving 6 bases unmatched. The CDR3 here is CASSPGTGYEKLFF. In DNA, the CDR3 is TGTGCCAGCAGCCCCGGGACAGGGTACGAAAAACTGTTTTTT.

The rearrangement links TRBV6-4 to TRBJ2-3; 11 bases fit TRBD1. J lost 4 bases, V lost 0 bases, and 3 bases had no gene match. The CDR3 has 16 residues. Germline V CDR1 and CDR2: MRHNA, SNTAGT. The CDR3 DNA is TGTGCCAGCAGTGACTCGGGGACAGGGGGGCCAGATACGCAGTATTTT. It specifies CASSDSGTGGPDTQYF.

This rearrangement joins TRBV5-5 to TRBJ1-1; 10 bases line up with TRBD1. The CDR3 sequence is 14 residues long. CDR1 is SGHKS and CDR2 is YYEKEE in the germline V gene (reference sequence). Germline trimming cut 6 bases from V and 5 bases from J; bases unmatched to any gene: 7. CDR3 protein: CASNTGTGATEAFF. For the CDR3, the DNA is TGTGCCAGCAACACCGGGACAGGGGCGACTGAAGCTTTCTTT.

The gene calls are TRBV20-1 and TRBJ2-5; D may be TRBD2 (7 bases). The CDR3 extends over 16 amino acids. V was shortened by 6 bases and J by 4 bases, with 24 bases between the two germline ends. Per germline, CDR1 DFQATT and CDR2 SNEGSKA (reference sequence). CDR3 in amino acids: CSAPGMRGGTGETQYF. The CDR3 coding sequence is TGCAGTGCCCCCGGGATGAGGGGGGGCACGGGAGAGACCCAGTACTTC.

The genes are TRBV29-1 and TRBJ2-1, with D uncertain. V lost 1 base and J 6 bases, leaving 10 bases between the germline ends. Germline V gives CDR1 SQVTM, CDR2 ANQGSEA. The CDR3 spans 13 residues. This CDR3 is CSVEGGIPNEQFF. CDR3 coding DNA: TGCAGCGTTGAAGGAGGCATCCCCAATGAGCAGTTCTTC.

The J gene is TRBJ2-3, the V gene TRBV20-1, with TRBD2 as a possible D gene (7 bases). Per the germline V gene, CDR1 is DFQATT and CDR2 is SNEGSKA (reference sequence). The ends were cut back, 2 bases at V and 5 bases at J, with 17 bases in the middle. The CDR3 runs 15 residues. CDR3 sequence reads: CSARKRGGYIDTQYF. In DNA, the CDR3 is TGCAGTGCTAGAAAGAGGGGGGGTTATATAGATACGCAGTATTTT.

The gene calls are TRBV5-6 and TRBJ2-2; weak D call: TRBD1 (5 bases). This CDR3 has 15 amino acids. V lost 1 base to trimming and J lost 1 base, with 8 bases between them. Germline V gene data show CDR1 as SGHDT and CDR2 as YYEEEE. CDR3 residues: CASSLPTGNTGELFF. The CDR3 DNA is TGTGCCAGCAGCTTGCCAACAGGGAACACCGGGGAGCTGTTTTTT.

Only a few counts were recorded for this clonotype. This chain connects TRBV28 to TRBJ2-1, with TRBD2 matching over 11 bases. Germline V gives CDR1 MDHEN, CDR2 SYDVKM. V dropped 7 bases and J dropped 4; count of bases not matched to a gene: 6. The CDR3 spans 15 residues. In nucleotides, the CDR3 is TGTGCCAGCATTTGGGGGACTAGCGGTTACAATGAGCAGTTCTTC. Translation gives CASIWGTSGYNEQFF.

The DNA of the CDR3 is TGTGCCAGCCATAGACTAGCGGGGAATGAGCAGTTCTTC. This sequence encodes CASHRLAGNEQFF. V is TRBV6-5 and J is TRBJ2-1, with TRBD2 identical over 11 bases. V was pared by 8 bases and J by 7 bases, with 4 bases of the junction left unmatched. The CDR3 is 13 amino acids. The germline V gene has CDR1 MNHEY and CDR2 SVGAGI.

This sequence joins TRBV20-1 and TRBJ2-7; 7 nucleotides agree with TRBD1. From germline, CDR1 is DFQATT and CDR2 SNEGSKA (reference sequence). The trim removed 5 bases at V and 3 bases at J, leaving 4 bases unmatched. CDR3 size: 12 residues. Written as DNA, the CDR3 is TGCAGTGCTGGGGGACAGAGCTACGAGCAGTACGTC. This codes for CSAGGQSYEQYV.

The chain is built from TRBV9 and TRBJ2-2, with 11 bases fitting TRBD2. Germline V lookup: CDR1 SGDLS, CDR2 YYNGEE. Germline trimming cut 5 bases from V and 4 bases from J; bases unmatched to any gene: 7. This CDR3 has 16 amino acids. The CDR3 loop reads CASRTGTSGVTGELFF. In DNA, the CDR3 is TGTGCCAGCAGGACCGGGACTAGCGGCGTCACCGGGGAGCTGTTTTTT.

This clonotype was counted only a few times. The gene calls are TRBV9 and TRBJ2-2; the D is unclear. This CDR3 has 14 amino acids. Trimming removed 4 bases at V and 5 bases at J, with 12 bases between. Per germline, CDR1 SGDLS and CDR2 YYNGEE. The CDR3 DNA reads as TGTGCCAGCAGCCCCCGGGCCCTTACCGGGGAGCTGTTTTTT. It encodes CASSPRALTGELFF. The full variable domain, its missing parts supplied by reference TRBV9 and TRBJ2-2, is DSGVTQTPKHLITATGQRVTLRCSPRSGDLSVYWYQQSLDQGLQFLIQYYNGEERAKGNILERFSAQQFPDLHSELNLSSLELGDSALYFCASSPRALTGELFFGEGSRLTVL.